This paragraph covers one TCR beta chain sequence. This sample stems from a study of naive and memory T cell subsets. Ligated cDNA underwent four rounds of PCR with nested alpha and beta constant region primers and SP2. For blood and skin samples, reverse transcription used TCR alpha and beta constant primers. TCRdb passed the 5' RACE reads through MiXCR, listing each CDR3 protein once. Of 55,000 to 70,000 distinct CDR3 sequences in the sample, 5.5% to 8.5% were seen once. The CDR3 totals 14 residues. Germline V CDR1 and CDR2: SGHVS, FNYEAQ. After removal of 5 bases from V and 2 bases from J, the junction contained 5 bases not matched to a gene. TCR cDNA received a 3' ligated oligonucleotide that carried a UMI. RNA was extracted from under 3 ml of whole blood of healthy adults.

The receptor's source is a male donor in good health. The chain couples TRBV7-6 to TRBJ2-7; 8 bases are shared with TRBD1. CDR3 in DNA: TGTGCCAGCAGCGGGACAGGCGGACCCTACGAGCAGTACTTC. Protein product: CASSGTGGPYEQYF.